The rows below give T cell receptor beta chains drawn from one sample of a study of blood T cell repertoires in COVID-19. The repertoire was sequenced with immunoSEQ multiplex PCR; TCRdb's copy has only in-frame clones and lacks some. Of roughly 460,000 clones listed, 80% to 90% are singletons. Sequencing used peripheral blood. The receptors were sampled from a young man with COVID-19, enrolled during active disease. Each CDR3 is given with its conserved first and last residue. The order of the fields is J gene, D gene, clone size, V gene, CDR3 length, CDR3 protein, CDR3 DNA. The D gene is left open where the match is weak. Clone size is shown for a subset of rows, as once, few, many or a class of expanded clone.

TRBJ2-7,NA,NA,TRBV6-5,13,CASSSRGWDEQYF,TGTGCCAGCAGTTCCCGAGGGTGGGACGAGCAGTACTTC
TRBJ2-1,NA,NA,TRBV3-1/TRBV3-2,13,CASSQDWSNEQFF,TGTGCCAGCAGCCAAGACTGGAGCAATGAGCAGTTCTTC
TRBJ1-5,NA,NA,TRBV19,14,CASTEQYSNQPQHF,TGTGCCAGTACTGAACAGTATAGCAATCAGCCCCAGCATTTT
TRBJ2-1,NA,NA,TRBV19,17,CASSIDRLGASYNEQFF,TGTGCCAGTAGTATAGATCGTCTGGGGGCCTCCTACAATGAGCAGTTCTTC
TRBJ2-7,TRBD1,NA,TRBV4-1,14,CASSQEETGLEQYF,TGCGCCAGCAGCCAAGAGGAGACAGGGTTAGAGCAGTACTTC
TRBJ1-6,NA,NA,TRBV7-9,14,CASSLPQELTPLHF,TGTGCCAGCAGCCTACCACAGGAACTTACACCCCTCCACTTT
TRBJ2-7,NA,NA,TRBV5-1,15,CASSRWVATTYEQYF,TGCGCCAGCAGCAGGTGGGTTGCGACTACCTACGAGCAGTACTTC
TRBJ1-1,NA,NA,TRBV19,13,CASSIRQSTEAFF,TGTGCCAGTAGTATCAGGCAGTCCACTGAAGCTTTCTTT
TRBJ2-7,TRBD2,NA,TRBV19,14,CASSITSGAYEQYF,TGTGCCAGTAGTATCACTAGCGGGGCCTACGAGCAGTACTTC
TRBJ2-7,TRBD1,NA,TRBV6-5,15,CASSSPGQGVNEQYF,TGTGCCAGCAGTTCTCCGGGACAGGGTGTCAACGAGCAGTACTTC
TRBJ2-4,NA,NA,TRBV5-1,13,CASSLDPKNIQYF,TGCGCCAGCAGCCTAGACCCAAAGAACATTCAGTACTTC
TRBJ2-1,TRBD1,once,TRBV6-5,15,CASRIDRGSHNEQFF,TGTGCCAGCAGAATAGACAGGGGCTCCCACAATGAGCAGTTCTTC
TRBJ1-1,NA,NA,TRBV5-1,13,CASSATGTAEAFF,TGCGCCAGCAGCGCTACAGGGACCGCTGAAGCTTTCTTT
TRBJ2-5,NA,NA,TRBV7-9,16,CASSLGEQGLRETQYF,TGTGCCAGCAGCCTAGGGGAACAGGGATTGAGGGAGACCCAGTACTTC
TRBJ1-2,NA,few,TRBV29-1,13,CSARDTPNYGYTF,TGCAGCGCCCGAGATACCCCAAACTATGGCTACACCTTC
TRBJ2-7,NA,NA,TRBV27,12,CASSLSGRGQYF,TGTGCCAGCAGTCTGTCCGGGAGAGGGCAGTACTTC
TRBJ1-5,NA,NA,TRBV27,14,CASSPRVGDQPQHF,TGTGCCAGCAGTCCCAGGGTGGGCGATCAGCCCCAGCATTTT
TRBJ2-5,TRBD2,NA,TRBV20-1,17,CSASWLAGRGAQETQYF,TGCAGTGCTAGTTGGCTAGCGGGGAGAGGGGCGCAAGAGACCCAGTACTTC
TRBJ2-4,TRBD1,NA,TRBV15,15,CATSSLTGSKNIQYF,TGTGCCACCAGCAGTCTGACAGGGTCCAAAAACATTCAGTACTTC
TRBJ1-1,TRBD1,NA,TRBV10-3,16,CAIRGFSGTGLSEAFF,TGTGCCATCAGGGGTTTCAGTGGGACAGGGCTGTCTGAAGCTTTCTTT
TRBJ1-2,TRBD1,NA,TRBV4-1,15,CASSQPGQGEDGYTF,TGCGCCAGCAGCCAACCAGGACAGGGAGAAGATGGCTACACCTTC
TRBJ2-7,TRBD2,few,TRBV30,12,CAWGRGSYEQYF,TGTGCCTGGGGTCGCGGGAGCTACGAGCAGTACTTC
TRBJ2-7,NA,NA,TRBV27,14,CASSSRTVGYEQYF,TGTGCCAGCAGTTCCCGGACAGTCGGCTACGAGCAGTACTTC
TRBJ1-1,TRBD1,once,TRBV5-1,20,CASSSYRDRGRGMGNTEAFF,TGCGCCAGCAGCTCATACCGGGACAGGGGAAGGGGCATGGGGAACACTGAAGCTTTCTTT
TRBJ2-5,TRBD2,once,TRBV2,15,CASSGTSKQQETQYF,TGTGCCAGCAGTGGGACTAGTAAACAACAAGAGACCCAGTACTTC
TRBJ1-1,TRBD1,NA,TRBV2,18,CASSEAHPGQNMNTEAFF,TGTGCCAGCAGTGAAGCCCACCCGGGACAGAACATGAACACTGAAGCTTTCTTT
TRBJ2-1,NA,few,TRBV25-1,15,CASSEGGGAGNEQFF,TGTGCCAGCAGTGAGGGTGGCGGGGCCGGCAATGAGCAGTTCTTC
TRBJ1-4,TRBD1,NA,TRBV6-1,15,CASSEAGTGGEKLFF,TGTGCCAGCAGTGAAGCCGGGACAGGGGGGGAAAAACTGTTTTTT
TRBJ2-7,NA,NA,TRBV6-6,12,CASGRNSYEQYF,TGTGCCAGCGGCCGAAACTCCTACGAGCAGTACTTC
TRBJ2-2,NA,NA,TRBV4-2,15,CASSQEGRGSGELFF,TGTGCCAGCAGCCAAGAAGGCAGGGGCAGTGGGGAGCTGTTTTTT
TRBJ2-3,NA,NA,TRBV6-6,14,CASREFYATDTQYF,TGTGCCAGCAGGGAGTTTTACGCCACAGATACGCAGTATTTT
TRBJ2-3,TRBD1,NA,TRBV6-5,15,CASEVLGAGGDTQYF,TGTGCCAGCGAGGTTCTGGGGGCAGGGGGAGATACGCAGTATTTT
TRBJ1-5,NA,NA,TRBV19,13,CASSGGSYQPQHF,TGTGCCAGTAGTGGGGGGTCTTATCAGCCCCAGCATTTT
TRBJ1-1,NA,NA,TRBV7-8,14,CASSLFAGPTEAFF,TGTGCCAGCAGCTTATTTGCGGGGCCCACTGAAGCTTTCTTT
TRBJ2-1,TRBD2,NA,TRBV5-8,15,CASSGLAGGDNEQFF,TGTGCCAGCAGCGGGCTGGCGGGAGGGGACAATGAGCAGTTCTTC
TRBJ2-7,NA,once,TRBV18,12,CASSPGASEQYF,TGTGCCAGCTCACCAGGGGCATCCGAGCAGTACTTC
TRBJ2-3,TRBD2,NA,TRBV27,15,CASSSTPGGADTQYF,TGTGCCAGCAGCTCCACGCCCGGGGGGGCAGATACGCAGTATTTT
TRBJ2-7,NA,NA,TRBV6-6,15,CASSYMTGASYEQYF,TGTGCCAGCAGTTATATGACGGGAGCATCCTACGAGCAGTACTTC
TRBJ2-1,NA,NA,TRBV7-3,15,CASSSSGGLYNEQFF,TGTGCCAGCAGCTCCTCCGGCGGGCTCTACAATGAGCAGTTCTTC
TRBJ2-3,TRBD2,NA,TRBV9,15,CASSVEAGLTDTQYF,TGTGCCAGCAGCGTTGAAGCGGGACTCACAGATACGCAGTATTTT
TRBJ2-2,TRBD2,NA,TRBV5-6,18,CASSQGLAGWRNTGELFF,TGTGCCAGCAGCCAGGGACTAGCGGGGTGGAGGAACACCGGGGAGCTGTTTTTT
TRBJ1-1,TRBD1,NA,TRBV6-1,15,CASSEQSGGGTEAFF,TGTGCCAGCAGTGAACAATCAGGGGGCGGCACTGAAGCTTTCTTT
TRBJ2-3,TRBD2,once,TRBV3-1/TRBV3-2,18,CASSQGGLWTSGTDTQYF,TGTGCCAGCAGCCAAGGTGGACTCTGGACTAGCGGCACAGATACGCAGTATTTT
TRBJ1-2,NA,NA,TRBV15,14,CATSRGDSYYGYTF,TGTGCCACCAGCAGAGGTGACAGTTACTATGGCTACACCTTC
TRBJ2-2,TRBD1,NA,TRBV19,16,CASSIDLTGGPGKLFF,TGTGCCAGTAGTATAGATTTAACAGGGGGCCCGGGGAAGCTGTTTTTT
TRBJ2-2,NA,NA,TRBV4-1,15,CASSQSTLNTGELFF,TGCGCCAGCAGCCAATCGACACTGAACACCGGGGAGCTGTTTTTT
TRBJ1-1,NA,few,TRBV27,14,CASSFGGSPTEAFF,TGTGCCAGCAGTTTTGGGGGGTCCCCCACTGAAGCTTTCTTT